What follows are 22 T cell receptor beta chains derived from one specimen sequenced in a study of shared clonotypes between healthy human individuals. TCRdb's copy holds only in-frame clones and misses some; the assay was immunoSEQ multiplex PCR. The table has 2,100,000 or so clones, approximately 95% seen once; the top ten hold around 0.13%. Sequencing input: naive CD4+ T cells sorted from blood. The sample's subset: CD45RA+ positively selected. The source of these receptors is a man in his late teens or twenties in good health.

J is TRBJ2-7 and V is TRBV2; D not certain. The CDR3 spans 12 residues. The V and J ends lost 6 bases and 4 bases respectively, with 10 bases between them. CDR1 and CDR2 from the germline V gene are SNHLY and FYNNEI. Here the CDR3 reads CASRDDVYEQYF. CDR3 sequence (DNA): TGTGCCAGCAGAGATGACGTTTACGAGCAGTACTTC.

V usage is TRBV7-2 and J usage is TRBJ2-3, with 10 bases lining up with TRBD1. The V and J ends lost 5 bases and 1 base, in that order; junction bases with no gene match: 9. The germline V gene encodes CDR1 SGHTA and CDR2 FQGNSA. This CDR3 has 17 residues. DNA for the CDR3: TGTGCCAGCAGCGAACGACAGGGGGCGCGAGGCACAGATACGCAGTATTTT. Amino acids: CASSERQGARGTDTQYF.

This chain joins TRBV5-1 and TRBJ2-7; no clear D gene. V lost 1 base and J lost 6, with 8 bases in between. CDR1 is SGHRS, CDR2 YFSETQ, per germline. The CDR3 runs 12 residues. CDR3 amino acids: CASSLTIGEQYF. The CDR3 DNA sequence: TGCGCCAGCAGCTTGACAATCGGCGAGCAGTACTTC.

The chain recombines TRBV19 with TRBJ2-7, with D perhaps TRBD2 (5 bases). Trimming removed 9 bases at V and 0 bases at J, with 15 bases between. The CDR3 is made up of 14 amino acids. Per the germline V gene, CDR1 is LNHDA and CDR2 is SQIVND (reference sequence). The CDR3 reads CASRRKGGSYEQYF. CDR3 bases: TGTGCCAGCAGGAGGAAGGGTGGCTCCTACGAGCAGTACTTC.

This chain links TRBV4-1 with TRBJ2-7; the D gene is possibly TRBD2 (6 bases). The CDR3 is made up of 16 amino acids. Germline V gene data show CDR1 as MGHRA and CDR2 as YSYEKL. Trimming left V 4 bases short and J 2 bases short, with 18 bases between. The CDR3 region is CASSPLPIGGTYEQYF. CDR3 nucleotides: TGCGCCAGCAGCCCGCTCCCGATTGGCGGGACCTACGAGCAGTACTTC.

The chain recombines TRBV5-3 with TRBJ2-1; D remains ambiguous. TRBV5-3 qualifies as an ORF whose function is uncertain. This CDR3 comprises 14 residues. V was pared by 4 bases and J by 1 base, with 9 bases between. The CDR3 here is CARSHKPSYNEQFF. As DNA, the CDR3 is TGTGCCAGAAGCCACAAGCCTTCCTACAATGAGCAGTTCTTC.

J is TRBJ2-1 and V is TRBV15, with TRBD2 matching over 9 bases. V shed 3 bases, J shed 5 bases, and the junction held 5 bases outside the gene matches. The CDR3 covers 15 residues. The germline gives CDR1 LNHNV, CDR2 YYDKDF (reference sequence). CDR3 sequence: CATSSASGGNNEQFF. For the CDR3, the DNA is TGTGCCACCAGCAGCGCCAGCGGGGGGAACAATGAGCAGTTCTTC.

The chain recombines TRBV6-1 with TRBJ2-3; 12 bases match TRBD2. V lost 8 bases and J lost 6; bases outside the gene matches: 6. CDR1 and CDR2 from the germline V gene are MNHNS and SASEGT. The CDR3 length is 14 residues. The CDR3 loop is CASRLAGVTDTQYF. The CDR3 DNA reads as TGTGCCAGCCGACTAGCGGGAGTAACGGATACGCAGTATTTT.

In this sample, this clone turned up a few times. The chain recombines TRBV30 with TRBJ1-2; TRBD1 matches 10 bases. The ends lost 2 bases at V and 2 bases at J; junction bases unmatched: 2. This CDR3 contains 14 residues. From germline, CDR1 is GTSNPN and CDR2 SVGIG (reference sequence). The CDR3 reads CAWSMTGGNYGYTF. The CDR3 DNA is TGTGCCTGGAGTATGACAGGGGGCAACTATGGCTACACCTTC. The full variable domain, its missing parts supplied by reference TRBV30 and TRBJ1-2, is SQTIHQWPATLVQPVGSPLSLECTVEGTSNPNLYWYRQAAGRGLQLLFYSVGIGQISSEVPQNLSASRPQDRQFILSSKKLLLSDSGFYLCAWSMTGGNYGYTFGSGTRLTVV.

The J gene is TRBJ2-2, the V gene TRBV19; D is possibly TRBD1 (6 bases). The germline gives CDR1 LNHDA, CDR2 SQIVND (reference sequence). V was cut by 5 bases and J by 7 bases, with 14 bases left in between. CDR3 size: 14 residues. The CDR3, as DNA: TGTGCCAGTAGTTCCCAGGGGATGATCGGGGAGCTGTTTTTT. This sequence encodes CASSSQGMIGELFF. Complete variable domain (other parts from reference TRBV19 and TRBJ2-2): DGGITQSPKYLFRKEGQNVTLSCEQNLNHDAMYWYRQDPGQGLRLIYYSQIVNDFQKGDIAEGYSVSREKKESFPLTVTSAQKNPTAFYLCASSSQGMIGELFFGEGSRLTVL.

Remarks on this clone: The same CDR3 is also encoded by other DNA sequences in this sample. The genes are TRBV2 and TRBJ1-1; no definite D call. Germline loops: CDR1 SNHLY, CDR2 FYNNEI. The CDR3 is made up of 14 amino acids. The ends were cut back, 3 bases at V and 0 bases at J, with 8 bases in the middle. CDR3 loop: CASSEAGLNTEAFF. CDR3 DNA: TGTGCCAGCAGTGAGGCGGGATTGAACACTGAAGCTTTCTTT.

This clone has a handful of counts. V is TRBV30 and J is TRBJ1-3; possibly TRBD1 for D (6 bases). Per the germline V gene, CDR1 is GTSNPN and CDR2 is SVGIG (reference sequence). Trimming cost V 3 bases and J 0 bases, with 24 bases left between them. The CDR3 runs to 19 residues. CDR3 bases: TGTGCCTGGAGCCTATTTAGCCGTAAGGGGGGAAGCTCTGGAAACACCATATATTTT. This gives the protein CAWSLFSRKGGSSGNTIYF.

The chain combines TRBV19 with TRBJ2-7, with D unresolved. The germline V gene has CDR1 LNHDA and CDR2 SQIVND (reference sequence). V dropped 3 bases and J dropped 1 base, with 7 bases sitting between them. The CDR3 runs 13 residues. CDR3 residues: CASSMLGSYEQYF. CDR3 sequence (DNA): TGTGCCAGTAGTATGTTGGGATCCTACGAGCAGTACTTC.

J is TRBJ1-4 and V is TRBV5-1; possible D gene TRBD1, 6 bases. This CDR3 has 18 residues. Germline values: CDR1 SGHRS, CDR2 YFSETQ. Trimming pared 0 bases from V and 2 bases from J, leaving 17 bases between. CDR3 protein: CASSLDLPGAATNEKLFF. For the CDR3, the DNA is TGCGCCAGCAGCTTGGACCTTCCGGGGGCTGCTACTAATGAAAAACTGTTTTTT.

The chain is built from TRBV5-4 and TRBJ2-7; tentative D call: TRBD1 (6 bases). The CDR3 length is 13 residues. Germline loops: CDR1 SGHNT, CDR2 YYREEE (reference sequence). Trimming cost V 1 base and J 6 bases, with 11 bases left between them. CDR3 protein: CASSLMGASEQYF. CDR3 DNA sequence: TGTGCCAGCAGCTTGATGGGGGCCAGCGAGCAGTACTTC.

The chain links TRBV9 to TRBJ2-5, with TRBD1 as a possible D gene (6 bases). Germline CDR1 and CDR2: SGDLS and YYNGEE. The CDR3 contains 17 residues. The V end was cut by 0 bases, the J end by 1 base, with 16 bases between. The CDR3 DNA is TGTGCCAGCAGCGTAGCTGCAGGGGCGTTACCCCAAGAGACCCAGTACTTC. Translating it yields CASSVAAGALPQETQYF.

This chain connects TRBV29-1 to TRBJ2-7, with D uncertain. The CDR3 spans 13 residues. Germline-derived CDR1 and CDR2 are SQVTM and ANQGSEA. V lost 4 bases and J 5 bases, leaving 15 bases between the germline ends. The CDR3, as DNA: TGCAGCGTTGTCTCCCGGTCCGCGCACGAGCAGTACTTC. This encodes CSVVSRSAHEQYF.

V and J are TRBV7-3 and TRBJ2-2; D tentatively fits TRBD1 or TRBD2 (5 bases each). Trimming shortened V by 3 bases and J by 0 bases, and 5 bases separated the two germline ends. The V gene's germline CDR1 is SGHTA and CDR2 FQGTGA. There are 14 residues in the CDR3. CDR3 residues: CASSLGANTGELFF. The CDR3 DNA follows: TGTGCCAGCAGCTTGGGGGCGAACACCGGGGAGCTGTTTTTT.

The genes are TRBV7-2 and TRBJ2-1, with D unresolved. The CDR3 contains 14 residues. The germline V gene has CDR1 SGHTA and CDR2 FQGNSA. V lost 1 base and J lost 2, with 6 bases in between. DNA of the CDR3: TGTGCCAGCAGCTTAGTCCGGACCTACAATGAGCAGTTCTTC. Translating it yields CASSLVRTYNEQFF.

The chain uses TRBV2 and TRBJ2-5; tentatively, D is TRBD1 (6 bases). V lost 6 bases, J lost 1 base, and 12 bases lay in between. The germline V gene encodes CDR1 SNHLY and CDR2 FYNNEI. There are 14 residues in the CDR3. CDR3: CASSQAGAQETQYF. In DNA form, the CDR3 reads TGTGCCAGCAGCCAGGCAGGGGCCCAAGAGACCCAGTACTTC.

The genes are TRBV5-1 and TRBJ1-1, with 7 bases lining up with TRBD1. CDR3 size: 15 residues. V was pared by 4 bases and J by 0 bases, with 6 bases of the junction left unmatched. CDR1 is SGHRS, CDR2 YFSETQ, per germline. The CDR3 protein is CASSIPDRLNTEAFF. Written as DNA, the CDR3 is TGCGCCAGCAGCATTCCGGACAGGCTGAACACTGAAGCTTTCTTT.

The chain employs TRBV30 and TRBJ2-2; D might be TRBD2 (5 bases). V lost 1 base and J lost 5, with 14 bases in between. This CDR3 contains 15 residues. Germline values: CDR1 GTSNPN, CDR2 SVGIG (reference sequence). The CDR3 coding sequence is TGTGCCTGGAGTGCTGTGAGGGTGGGGACCGGGGAGCTGTTTTTT. Translated: CAWSAVRVGTGELFF.